This T cell receptor beta chain was sequenced in a study of PD-1 blockade in mismatch repair-deficient tumors. In the study overall: Patients had over ten mismatch repair-deficient cancer types and were previously treated and progressing.

TCR sequencing covered a few patients who responded to pembrolizumab. Clones were sequenced by immunoSEQ multiplex PCR, and TCRdb holds only the in-frame ones, with some missing. The sample lists some 120,000 clones; more than 70% were seen once. This CDR3 has 14 amino acids. Trimming removed 4 bases at V and 5 bases at J, with 14 bases between. The germline CDR1 and CDR2 sequences are MDHEN and SYDVKM. The V call is TRBV28, the J call TRBJ2-5; tentatively, D is TRBD1 (5 bases). The starting material was peripheral blood, obtained approximately 71 weeks after starting pembrolizumab. The clonotype originates from an adult with mismatch repair-deficient cancer. This CDR3 is CASSYRQGRETQYF. The CDR3 region has the DNA TGTGCCAGCAGTTATCGTCAGGGTCGGGAGACCCAGTACTTC.